The 27 T cell receptor beta chains presented below share a single source sample, sequenced in a study of blood T cell repertoires in COVID-19. Assay used: immunoSEQ multiplex PCR; TCRdb lists only in-frame clones, some missing. This sample carries 25,000 to 35,000 clones, 89% of them seen once, and the ten largest clones take around 30%. The source material was peripheral blood. Source of these receptors: a man aged 80 or over with acute or convalescent COVID-19.

This rearrangement joins TRBV7-2 to TRBJ2-7; 8 bases fit TRBD2. The germline V gene has CDR1 SGHTA and CDR2 FQGNSA. This CDR3 has 15 residues. The ends lost 2 bases at V and 12 bases at J; junction bases unmatched: 15. This CDR3 reads CASSLSIAGTDRPYF. Written as DNA, the CDR3 is TGTGCCAGCAGCTTAAGTATAGCGGGAACAGATCGTCCGTACTTC.

V and J are TRBV4-1 and TRBJ2-2, with TRBD1 identical over 7 bases. V gave up 0 bases and J gave up 1 base; unmatched junction bases: 2. There are 16 residues in the CDR3. Germline-derived CDR1 and CDR2 are MGHRA and YSYEKL. Here the CDR3 reads CASSQEGGENTGELFF. CDR3 sequence (DNA): TGCGCCAGCAGCCAAGAAGGGGGCGAGAACACCGGGGAGCTGTTTTTT.

This chain uses TRBV30 with TRBJ2-3; D may be TRBD2 (6 bases). The CDR3 is 15 residues long. CDR1 is GTSNPN, CDR2 SVGIG, per germline (reference sequence). The V gene lost 0 bases and the J gene lost 5 bases, with 15 bases spanning the gap. In nucleotides, the CDR3 is TGTGCCTGGAGTGTAATACTAGCAGGAGGAGATACGCAGTATTTT. Translating it yields CAWSVILAGGDTQYF.

This clone qualifies as medium-sized. V is TRBV6-6 and J is TRBJ1-2, with D maybe TRBD1 (5 bases). Deletions cut 0 bases from V and 7 bases from J, with 12 bases between. The germline V gene encodes CDR1 MNHNY and CDR2 SVGAGI (reference sequence). The CDR3 is 14 residues long. The CDR3 DNA follows: TGTGCCAGCAGTTACTCGGGGGGATCGGGTGGCTACACCTTC. Amino acids: CASSYSGGSGGYTF.

The rearrangement uses TRBV13 and TRBJ2-7, with D maybe TRBD2 (6 bases). Germline V lookup: CDR1 PRHDT, CDR2 FYEKMQ (reference sequence). The CDR3 spans 18 residues. Trimming removed 5 bases from V and 10 bases from J, with 33 bases in between. In DNA, the CDR3 is TGTGCCAGCAGCCCCTCAGGTTTGCGGGGTGGAAGAAGGAGGGAACAGTACTTC. Residues: CASSPSGLRGGRRREQYF.

The J gene is TRBJ1-1, the V gene TRBV18; possibly TRBD1 for D (6 bases). Germline values: CDR1 KGHSH, CDR2 LQKENI. V lost 6 bases and J 9 bases, leaving 23 bases between the germline ends. This CDR3 contains 15 residues. DNA of the CDR3: TGTGCCAGCTCTCTCGACAGGTTTTCCCAAGGGAAAGCTTTCTTT. Protein: CASSLDRFSQGKAFF.

This clone has just one count. J is TRBJ1-2 and V is TRBV7-9; 7 nucleotides match TRBD1. Looked up from germline, CDR1 is SEHNR and CDR2 is FQNEAQ (reference sequence). There are 15 residues in the CDR3. Trimming removed 2 bases from V and 5 bases from J; junction bases left unmatched: 8. CDR3 in DNA: TGTGCCAGCAGCTTACTAGGGGGCGGTGGTTATGGCTACACCTTC. This encodes CASSLLGGGGYGYTF.

V gene TRBV7-2 combines with J gene TRBJ2-7, with 8 bases matching TRBD2. J gave up 0 bases and V 1 base, and 2 bases lay outside the gene matches. The CDR3 length is 15 residues. Looked up from germline, CDR1 is SGHTA and CDR2 is FQGNSA. The chain's CDR3 is CASSLESGSSYEQYF. The CDR3 DNA reads TGTGCCAGCAGCTTAGAGAGCGGGAGCTCCTACGAGCAGTACTTC.

V is TRBV9 and J is TRBJ2-7; 7 bases are a match to TRBD2. This CDR3 region has 15 residues. CDR1 SGDLS and CDR2 YYNGEE come from the germline V gene. With 4 bases clipped from V and 1 base from J, the junction kept 8 bases outside the gene matches. The CDR3 is CASSSERGLSYEQYF. CDR3 nucleotide sequence: TGTGCCAGCAGCTCGGAGCGGGGTTTGTCCTACGAGCAGTACTTC.

The CDR3 reads CAWSRGRGQDYGYTF. In DNA, the CDR3 is TGTGCCTGGAGTAGAGGCAGGGGGCAGGACTATGGCTACACCTTC. V gene TRBV30 combines with J gene TRBJ1-2, with 8 bases that match TRBD1. Germline V gene sequence: CDR1 GTSNPN, CDR2 SVGIG (reference sequence). V was pared by 2 bases and J by 3 bases, with 8 bases of the junction left unmatched. The CDR3 runs 15 residues.

V and J are TRBV29-1 and TRBJ2-7, with 9 bases matching TRBD1. Germline CDR1 is SQVTM and CDR2 is ANQGSEA. V shed 5 bases, J shed 5 bases, and the junction held 4 bases outside the gene matches. The CDR3 extends over 12 amino acids. CDR3 loop: CSVRDRAHEQYF. CDR3 DNA sequence: TGCAGCGTTCGGGACAGGGCCCACGAGCAGTACTTC.

The chain is built from TRBV11-2 and TRBJ1-1, with D tentatively TRBD1 (5 bases). CDR3 size: 17 residues. Trimming took 5 bases from V and 1 from J, leaving 20 bases between them. From germline, CDR1 is SGHAT and CDR2 FQNNGV. CDR3 DNA sequence: TGTGCCAGCAGCACTAGGGGCGGGGCAGCACAGAACACTGAAGCTTTCTTT. This sequence encodes CASSTRGGAAQNTEAFF.

The V gene is TRBV3-1 (or the pseudogene TRBV3-2), the J gene TRBJ2-7; 8 nucleotides align to TRBD2. The CDR3 extends over 16 amino acids. The junction had 17 bases not matched to a gene; V was cut back by 6 bases and J by 7 bases. In germline, CDR1 is LGHDT, CDR2 YNNKEL (reference sequence). In DNA, the CDR3 is TGTGCCAGCAGTCTAAGCACTAGCGGCTATGGGGGGGAGCAGTACTTC. Translating gives CASSLSTSGYGGEQYF.

This rearrangement joins TRBV12-5 to TRBJ1-2; no firm D call. CDR1 is LGHNT and CDR2 is FRNRAP in the germline V gene. Between the trimmed V and J ends, which lost 1 base and 5 bases, there was a span of 11 bases. The CDR3 consists of 14 residues. The CDR3 bases are TGTGCTAGTGGTTTGGGGGCCAGTGATTATGGCTACACCTTC. Translating it yields CASGLGASDYGYTF.

The chain combines TRBV18 with TRBJ2-7; the D is unclear. The CDR3 totals 10 residues. Germline CDR1 is KGHSH and CDR2 is LQKENI. V dropped 3 bases and J dropped 9 bases, with 6 bases sitting between them. The CDR3 DNA reads as TGTGCCAGCTCACCGACGGGGCAGTACTTC. Its protein product is CASSPTGQYF.

The V call is TRBV10-2, the J call TRBJ1-5; TRBD1 matches at 7 bases. J lost 4 bases, V lost 5 bases, and 5 bases had no gene match. Germline V gene lookup returns CDR1 WSHSY and CDR2 SAAADI. This CDR3 comprises 14 residues. The CDR3 reads CASSRDSANQPQHF. CDR3 DNA: TGCGCCAGCAGTCGGGACAGTGCTAATCAGCCCCAGCATTTT.

V and J are TRBV7-8 and TRBJ2-3, with TRBD1 matching over 10 bases. The trim removed 0 bases at V and 4 bases at J, leaving 4 bases unmatched. Germline V gene data show CDR1 as SGHVS and CDR2 as FQNEAQ. CDR3 length equals 16 residues. The CDR3 here is CASSLAQTGGPDTQYF. For the CDR3, the DNA is TGTGCCAGCAGCTTAGCCCAGACAGGGGGCCCAGATACGCAGTATTTT.

This rearrangement joins TRBV25-1 to TRBJ2-5, with D perhaps matching TRBD2 (7 bases). The CDR3 consists of 16 residues. Deletions cut 1 base from V and 9 bases from J, with 21 bases between. Per the germline V gene, CDR1 is MGHDK and CDR2 is SYGVNS. This CDR3 is CASSEFGGEGEGAQYF. As DNA, the CDR3 is TGTGCCAGCAGTGAATTTGGCGGCGAAGGGGAGGGGGCCCAGTACTTC.

The chain has TRBV2 and TRBJ2-5, with 10 bases lining up with TRBD1. This CDR3 has 16 residues. Germline CDR1 SNHLY, CDR2 FYNNEI. The ends lost 4 bases at V and 5 bases at J; junction bases unmatched: 10. This CDR3 reads CASSGPRDRGGETQYF. The CDR3 DNA is TGTGCCAGCAGTGGGCCCCGGGACAGGGGAGGGGAGACCCAGTACTTC.

J is TRBJ1-4 and V is TRBV19, with 9 bases matching TRBD1. The germline V gene has CDR1 LNHDA and CDR2 SQIVND (reference sequence). The CDR3 extends over 15 amino acids. Trimming removed 5 bases from V and 4 bases from J; junction bases left unmatched: 5. The CDR3 loop reads CASSSTGGLNEKLFF. CDR3 DNA sequence: TGTGCCAGTAGTTCTACAGGGGGCCTTAATGAAAAACTGTTTTTT. The variable domain in full, completed from reference TRBV19 and TRBJ1-4, reads DGGITQSPKYLFRKEGQNVTLSCEQNLNHDAMYWYRQDPGQGLRLIYYSQIVNDFQKGDIAEGYSVSREKKESFPLTVTSAQKNPTAFYLCASSSTGGLNEKLFFGSGTQLSVL.

This clone appeared a few times. V usage is TRBV11-2 and J usage is TRBJ2-1; D is undetermined. Looked up from germline, CDR1 is SGHAT and CDR2 is FQNNGV. Trimming left V 3 bases short and J 0 bases short, with 9 bases between. The CDR3 covers 15 residues. For the CDR3, the DNA is TGTGCCAGCAGCTTGGGCCAGAGCTCCTACAATGAGCAGTTCTTC. This encodes CASSLGQSSYNEQFF.

This sequence joins TRBV13 and TRBJ2-7; D perhaps matches TRBD2 (5 bases). The germline gives CDR1 PRHDT, CDR2 FYEKMQ (reference sequence). V was cut by 4 bases and J by 3 bases, with 19 bases left in between. The CDR3 sequence is 16 residues long. DNA of the CDR3: TGTGCCAGCAGCTGGCGTCCCGGGGTTGGAAGCTACGAGCAGTACTTC. This translates into CASSWRPGVGSYEQYF. Variable domain in full (rest from reference TRBV13 and TRBJ2-7): AAGVIQSPRHLIKEKRETATLKCYPIPRHDTVYWYQQGPGQDPQFLISFYEKMQSDKGSIPDRFSAQQFSDYHSELNMSSLELGDSALYFCASSWRPGVGSYEQYFGPGTRLTVT.

The V call is TRBV7-9, the J call TRBJ1-2; D is possibly TRBD1 (5 bases). The V end was cut by 5 bases, the J end by 4 bases, with 14 bases between. The CDR3 sequence is 14 residues long. CDR1 is SEHNR and CDR2 is FQNEAQ in the germline V gene (reference sequence). CDR3 amino acids: CASSPESGGYGYTF. CDR3 in DNA: TGTGCCAGCAGCCCCGAGTCCGGGGGCTATGGCTACACCTTC. Full variable domain (rest looked up from reference TRBV7-9 and TRBJ1-2): DTGVSQNPRHKITKRGQNVTFRCDPISEHNRLYWYRQTLGQGPEFLTYFQNEAQLEKSRLLSDRFSAERPKGSFSTLEIQRTEQGDSAMYLCASSPESGGYGYTFGSGTRLTVV.

This chain connects TRBV9 to TRBJ2-7, with 11 bases aligning to TRBD1. Germline-derived CDR1 and CDR2 are SGDLS and YYNGEE. V was clipped by 3 bases and J by 6 bases; unmatched bases: 14. The CDR3 has 17 amino acids. Here the CDR3 DNA reads TGTGCCAGCAGCGCGACCGCCGGGACAGGGGGTCTAGGCGAGCAGTACTTC. Protein sequence: CASSATAGTGGLGEQYF.

The CDR3 loop reads CASSVTSLVYEQYF. CDR3 bases: TGTGCCAGCAGCGTGACTAGCCTGGTCTACGAGCAGTACTTC. J is TRBJ2-7 and V is TRBV5-6, with 7 positions matching TRBD2. Germline-derived CDR1 and CDR2 are SGHDT and YYEEEE. The CDR3 covers 14 residues. V dropped 4 bases and J dropped 3; count of bases not matched to a gene: 7.

This chain joins TRBV5-1 and TRBJ2-5; perhaps TRBD2 as D (5 bases). V lost 4 bases and J 2 bases, leaving 6 bases between the germline ends. The CDR3 runs 12 residues. Per germline, CDR1 SGHRS and CDR2 YFSETQ. The chain's CDR3 is CASSPGQETQYF. CDR3 bases: TGCGCCAGCAGCCCGGGACAAGAGACCCAGTACTTC.

The rearrangement links TRBV5-1 to TRBJ2-3, with unresolved D. The V gene's germline CDR1 is SGHRS and CDR2 YFSETQ. This CDR3 has 14 amino acids. V dropped 5 bases and J dropped 2 bases, with 12 bases sitting between them. The CDR3 region is CASRTAANTDTQYF. In DNA form, the CDR3 reads TGCGCCAGCAGGACCGCAGCGAACACAGATACGCAGTATTTT.